The TCR beta chain under discussion was sequenced for a study of blood T cell repertoires in COVID-19. Study overall: T cells, B-cell-depleted T cells, or PBMCs supplied cDNA or gDNA.

Sequencing was performed with immunoSEQ multiplex PCR; in TCRdb, only in-frame clones are kept and a portion is missing. The sample comprises about 210,000 clones, approximately 83% of which are singletons, and 2% to 3% rests with the top ten. The CDR3 sequence is 12 residues long. The germline CDR1 and CDR2 sequences are SNHLY and FYNNEI. With 5 bases removed from V and 1 base from J, the gap between germline ends came to 6 bases. The sequenced sample was peripheral blood. The rearrangement links TRBV2 to TRBJ2-7; D is undetermined. This clonotype was obtained from a middle-aged woman with active or convalescent COVID-19. CDR3 protein: CASSNRSYEQYF. The CDR3 nucleotides read TGTGCCAGCAGTAACAGATCCTACGAGCAGTACTTC.